This is a list of T cell receptor beta chains from one sample in a study of OX40 agonist ivuxolimab in advanced cancers. Sequenced by immunoSEQ multiplex PCR; TCRdb stores in-frame clones only, minus some. The table has 60,000 to 85,000 clones, about 92% seen once. The sample was CD4+ or CD8+ T cells sorted from blood, taken in a trial of the OX40 agonist ivuxolimab. These receptor sequences come from an adult with an advanced solid tumor such as melanoma, head and neck, liver or kidney cancer. CDR3s include the opening cysteine and the closing phenylalanine or tryptophan. D genes are given only for firm matches. Rows give clone size only sometimes, using once, few, many, or a class for an expanded clone.

>-|TRBV7-6|once|TRBJ2-7
TGTGCCAGCAGCCCACGCCAGGTGGCTAATGGGGTCCCCTACGAGCAGTACTTC
CASSPRQVANGVPYEQYF
>-|TRBV27|-|TRBJ2-1
TGTGCCAGCAATCCCGGGGGCGCCGGGGACGGTGAGCAGTTCTTC
CASNPGGAGDGEQFF
>-|TRBV6-1|-|TRBJ1-1
TGTGCCAGCAGTGAGTCCCGGGTGGGGTACACTGAAGCTTTCTTT
CASSESRVGYTEAFF
>-|TRBV9|once|TRBJ2-2
TGTGCCAGCAGGAACGTCGGCACCGGGGAGCTGTTTTTT
CASRNVGTGELFF
>-|TRBV2|once|TRBJ2-2
TGCGCCAGCAGTGCTGGCGGGGAGCTGTTTTTT
CASSAGGELFF
>-|TRBV30|-|TRBJ2-3
TGTGCCTGCTCGGCCCTGGAGTCAGATACGCAGTATTTT
CACSALESDTQYF
>TRBD1|TRBV29-1|-|TRBJ2-7
TGCAGCGTTTTACAGGGGGGCGAGCAGTACTTC
CSVLQGGEQYF
>-|TRBV10-2|once|TRBJ1-4
TGCGCCAGCAGTGCATACAGGGCGCGCGGTGAAAAACTGTTTTTT
CASSAYRARGEKLFF
>-|TRBV27|-|TRBJ2-2
TGTGCCAGCACCGAGATCCCGCCGGGCACCGGGGAGCTGTTTTTT
CASTEIPPGTGELFF
>TRBD1|TRBV27|-|TRBJ1-5
TGTGCCAGCAGTTTACTGGGCGGCAGGGGGCTCAATCAGCCCCAGCATTTT
CASSLLGGRGLNQPQHF
>-|TRBV5-6|-|TRBJ1-2
TGTGCCAGCAGCTTGACGCAGGGGTATGGCTACACCTTC
CASSLTQGYGYTF
>-|TRBV6-5|once|TRBJ1-2
TGTGCCAGCAGTTATCAGGACAGAGTTCTAGAAGGCTACACCTTC
CASSYQDRVLEGYTF
>-|TRBV2|-|TRBJ1-1
TGTGCCAGCAGTGAAGGGACACCTCTGGAGGCTTTCTTT
CASSEGTPLEAFF
>-|TRBV5-6|-|TRBJ2-7
TGTGCCAGCAGCTTCTCCGGGACACCCTACGAGCAGTACTTC
CASSFSGTPYEQYF